The TCR beta chain under discussion was sequenced for a study of regulatory T cells in long-lasting Graves disease. Across the study: Persistent Graves' disease denoted over 5 years of antithyroid drugs plus positive TSH receptor antibodies. Study observations and caveats: Persistent patients shared thousands of public clonotypes among themselves. Newly diagnosed patients shared fewer, at more than 850. Persistent disease showed a preference for TRBV28, TRBJ1-2 and TRBJ2-5. Accuracy might have suffered from few samples.

iRepertoire HTBI primers and Arm-PCR of CDR3 regions built TCR beta libraries. Each CDR3 protein gets one entry after TCRdb re-called the multiplex PCR reads with MiXCR. Seen here are a few hundred thousand distinct CDR3 sequences, less than 25% observed once, and the top ten hold roughly 26%. This clonotype was seen only a few times. Its specificity is unknown. Time point meaning: persistent/refractory GD, antithyroid drugs over 5 years with positive TRAb. Following extraction of RNA from PBMCs, that RNA was used to make the TCR library. V was shortened by 1 base and J by 1 base, with 13 bases between the two germline ends. The CDR3 consists of 15 residues. In germline, CDR1 is DFQATT, CDR2 SNEGSKA (reference sequence).

The chain couples TRBV20-1 to TRBJ1-1, with D possibly TRBD1 on 6 matching bases. The material sequenced was peripheral blood mononuclear cells (PBMCs), taken when the disease was refractory, from a patient treated with antithyroid drugs. The sequence was collected from a female donor with Graves disease. In nucleotides, the CDR3 is TGCAGTGCTAGAGGGATTACAGGGACGAACACTGAAGCTTTCTTT. This codes for CSARGITGTNTEAFF.